These 7 T cell receptor beta chains were sequenced from one sample in a study of blood T cells in healthy people across ages. Through a sample-barcoded 5' primer and a J-beta primer mix, a second PCR was run for about 7 to 12 cycles. In TCRdb, the 5' RACE reads were re-called with MiXCR into one record per CDR3 protein. This table holds 580,000 or so distinct CDR3 sequences, around half found once. Sequenced input: blood. The receptors here all came from a man aged 80 or over in good health.

V and J are TRBV7-3 and TRBJ1-2; no definite D call. This CDR3 spans 12 amino acids. V was clipped by 2 bases and J by 8 bases, with 9 bases between them. The germline CDR1 and CDR2 sequences are SGHTA and FQGTGA. The CDR3 region has the DNA TGTGCCAGCAGCTTAGGTGGGGAAGGCTACACCTTC. This translates into CASSLGGEGYTF.

This chain uses TRBV10-3 with TRBJ2-3; D is uncertain. The CDR3 sequence is 14 residues long. Germline assignment: CDR1 ENHRY and CDR2 SYGVKD. V dropped 8 bases and J dropped 4 bases, with 16 bases sitting between them. Written as DNA, the CDR3 is TGTGCCATCGGGCTAGGGATTGAGGCAGATACGCAGTATTTT. Its translation is CAIGLGIEADTQYF.

The chain has TRBV7-9 and TRBJ2-6; D is perhaps TRBD1 (5 bases). The CDR3 sequence is 16 residues long. Trimming removed 4 bases from V and 1 base from J, with 11 bases in between. Germline CDR1 reads SEHNR; CDR2 reads FQNEAQ (reference sequence). The chain's CDR3 is CASSSARGSGANVLTF. The CDR3 coding sequence is TGTGCCAGCAGCTCCGCAAGGGGATCTGGGGCCAACGTCCTGACTTTC.

This clonotype was picked up a small number of times. CDR3 amino acids: CASSYQGTSVYNEQFF. The CDR3 DNA reads as TGTGCCAGCAGTTACCAAGGGACTAGCGTTTACAATGAGCAGTTCTTC. J is TRBJ2-1 and V is TRBV6-2 or TRBV6-3, with 10 bases aligning to TRBD2. V lost 2 bases and J lost 4; bases outside the gene matches: 5. The CDR3 length is 16 residues. The V gene's germline CDR1 is MNHEY and CDR2 SVGEGT.

This clonotype was detected only a few times. The CDR3 coding sequence is TGTGCCAGCAGCCTTCTCCCGGGACTAGTAACCGAGCAGTACTTC. Translated, it gives CASSLLPGLVTEQYF. The chain combines TRBV7-9 with TRBJ2-7; 8 bases are a match to TRBD2. The CDR3 sequence is 15 residues long. The junction had 12 bases not matched to a gene; V was cut back by 5 bases and J by 6 bases. The germline gives CDR1 SEHNR, CDR2 FQNEAQ (reference sequence).

The sample holds a few counts of this clonotype. The V and J genes are TRBV5-5 and TRBJ2-7; 7 bases match TRBD1. V lost 4 bases, J lost 1 base, and 8 bases stayed unmatched. Germline V gene data show CDR1 as SGHKS and CDR2 as YYEKEE (reference sequence). CDR3 size: 15 residues. The CDR3 DNA reads as TGTGCCAGCAGCGATATCCCGGGACAGTCCTACGAGCAGTACTTC. Amino acids: CASSDIPGQSYEQYF. Drawing the rest from reference TRBV5-5 and TRBJ2-7, the complete variable domain is DAGVTQSPTHLIKTRGQQVTLRCSPISGHKSVSWYQQVLGQGPQFIFQYYEKEERGRGNFPDRFSARQFPNYSSELNVNALLLGDSALYLCASSDIPGQSYEQYFGPGTRLTVT.

This clonotype came up once. The chain links TRBV28 to TRBJ1-2; 9 bases fit TRBD1. With V trimmed by 4 bases and J by 5 bases, 14 bases remained unmatched. This CDR3 spans 17 amino acids. CDR1 is MDHEN and CDR2 is SYDVKM in the germline V gene. The CDR3 DNA follows: TGTGCCAGCAGTTCCCCGGGACAGGGATCCCGAGTGTATGGCTACACCTTC. It specifies CASSSPGQGSRVYGYTF.